These 14 T cell receptor beta chains were all obtained from the same sample, sequenced in a study of blood T cell repertoires in COVID-19. Produced via immunoSEQ multiplex PCR; TCRdb's table is partial and in-frame only. The table lists around 130,000 clones, about 88% of them singletons. Specimen: PBMCs or T cells enriched from blood (not recorded which). These receptors originate from a man between 35 and 55 years old with acute COVID-19.

This chain connects TRBV6-5 to TRBJ1-2; 9 nucleotides line up with TRBD1. Germline V CDR1 and CDR2: MNHEY, SVGAGI. The CDR3 covers 14 residues. The junction had 11 bases not matched to a gene; V was cut back by 6 bases and J by 9 bases. CDR3 nucleotide sequence: TGTGCCAGCAGCCCGACAGGGGGTGATCGGAGCTACACCTTC. Its protein product is CASSPTGGDRSYTF.

The chain carries TRBV6-5 and TRBJ2-5; D might be TRBD1 (6 bases). CDR1 is MNHEY and CDR2 is SVGAGI in the germline V gene. The V end lost 0 bases, the J end lost 5 bases, and 13 bases lay between the germline ends. The CDR3 runs to 15 residues. CDR3 nucleotide sequence: TGTGCCAGCAGTTACTCGGGGCAGGGGCTGGAGACCCAGTACTTC. This sequence encodes CASSYSGQGLETQYF.

The rearrangement links TRBV5-1 to TRBJ1-1; D may be TRBD1 (5 bases). V was cut by 7 bases and J by 3 bases, with 16 bases left in between. CDR1 SGHRS and CDR2 YFSETQ come from the germline V gene. This CDR3 has 14 amino acids. The CDR3 protein is CASGHQGTDTEAFF. CDR3 coding DNA: TGCGCCAGCGGGCACCAGGGTACGGACACTGAAGCTTTCTTT.

V gene TRBV28 combines with J gene TRBJ2-5; TRBD2 might be the D (6 bases). The germline V gene encodes CDR1 MDHEN and CDR2 SYDVKM. The V and J ends lost 6 bases and 1 base respectively, with 12 bases between them. The CDR3 has 14 amino acids. DNA of the CDR3: TGTGCCAGCAGCCAACGGGGACTCCAAGAGACCCAGTACTTC. The encoded protein is CASSQRGLQETQYF.

This chain uses TRBV6-5 with TRBJ1-1, with a possible D match to TRBD1 (5 bases). There are 13 residues in the CDR3. The germline gives CDR1 MNHEY, CDR2 SVGAGI. V was pared by 6 bases and J by 4 bases, with 12 bases between. CDR3 sequence (DNA): TGTGCCAGCAGCGTTGGGGGGGGCACTGAAGCTTTCTTT. It specifies CASSVGGGTEAFF.

The chain links TRBV18 to TRBJ2-1, with a tentative D call TRBD2 (5 bases). The germline V and J ends were trimmed by 1 base and 0 bases, with 13 bases remaining between them. The CDR3 totals 17 residues. The germline V gene encodes CDR1 KGHSH and CDR2 LQKENI. The CDR3 DNA reads TGTGCCAGCTCACCACAGGACTCCCATTTCTCCTACAATGAGCAGTTCTTC. Residues: CASSPQDSHFSYNEQFF. Full variable domain (remainder filled in from reference TRBV18 and TRBJ2-1): NAGVMQNPRHLVRRRGQEARLRCSPMKGHSHVYWYRQLPEEGLKFMVYLQKENIIDESGMPKERFSAEFPKEGPSILRIQQVVRGDSAAYFCASSPQDSHFSYNEQFFGPGTRLTVL.

V gene TRBV5-1 combines with J gene TRBJ2-5, with a possible D match to TRBD1 (6 bases). Germline V gene sequence: CDR1 SGHRS, CDR2 YFSETQ. The CDR3 extends over 14 amino acids. V dropped 1 base and J dropped 5 bases, with 12 bases sitting between them. The CDR3 reads CASSLLEGDETQYF. The DNA of the CDR3 is TGCGCCAGCAGCTTGCTTGAGGGGGATGAGACCCAGTACTTC.

V usage is TRBV7-9 and J usage is TRBJ2-1; TRBD2 matches at 7 bases. After removal of 0 bases from V and 0 bases from J, the junction contained 5 bases not matched to a gene. The length of the CDR3 is 17 residues. Germline CDR1 reads SEHNR; CDR2 reads FQNEAQ (reference sequence). The DNA for the CDR3 is TGTGCCAGCAGCTTAGCGCGGGAGTCGTTCTCCTACAATGAGCAGTTCTTC. Its translation: CASSLARESFSYNEQFF. The complete variable domain, with remaining parts taken from reference TRBV7-9 and TRBJ2-1, reads DTGVSQNPRHKITKRGQNVTFRCDPISEHNRLYWYRQTLGQGPEFLTYFQNEAQLEKSRLLSDRFSAERPKGSFSTLEIQRTEQGDSAMYLCASSLARESFSYNEQFFGPGTRLTVL.

The chain combines TRBV30 with TRBJ1-2, with D maybe TRBD1 (5 bases). Germline V lookup: CDR1 GTSNPN, CDR2 SVGIG (reference sequence). V was clipped by 6 bases and J by 1 base, with 21 bases between them. The CDR3 covers 16 residues. In DNA form, the CDR3 reads TGTGCCTGCCGACGGGAGACCGGGGCGGTTAACTATGGCTACACCTTC. This encodes CACRRETGAVNYGYTF.

This clone was counted only a few times. V gene TRBV7-9 combines with J gene TRBJ1-2, with 8 bases matching TRBD1. Trimming removed 7 bases from V and 9 bases from J; junction bases left unmatched: 7. The CDR3 is made up of 12 amino acids. CDR1 SEHNR and CDR2 FQNEAQ come from the germline V gene (reference sequence). In DNA, the CDR3 is TGTGCCAGCATCTCAGACAGGGGAAGCTACACCTTC. Translating gives CASISDRGSYTF.

The chain carries TRBV27 and TRBJ1-6; the D is unclear. Trimming took off 6 bases at V and 10 bases at J, with 13 bases between the two ends. There are 13 residues in the CDR3. The germline CDR1 and CDR2 sequences are MNHEY and SMNVEV (reference sequence). The CDR3, as DNA: TGTGCCAGCAGCTCGCTCGGCGGATCACCCCTCCACTTT. This encodes CASSSLGGSPLHF.

V gene TRBV30 combines with J gene TRBJ2-7, with TRBD1 identical over 7 bases. The junction had 19 bases not matched to a gene; V was cut back by 2 bases and J by 0 bases. CDR1 is GTSNPN and CDR2 is SVGIG in the germline V gene (reference sequence). The CDR3 loop spans 19 amino acids. CDR3 bases: TGTGCCTGGAGTATCCGGGACAGAGTAGTGGGGGTGAGCTCCTACGAGCAGTACTTC. This codes for CAWSIRDRVVGVSSYEQYF.

This sequence joins TRBV18 and TRBJ2-7; 9 bases align to TRBD1. The CDR3 extends over 16 amino acids. Germline loops: CDR1 KGHSH, CDR2 LQKENI. V dropped 0 bases and J dropped 2; count of bases not matched to a gene: 5. The CDR3: CASSPPGQGSPYEQYF. The CDR3 DNA follows: TGTGCCAGCTCACCACCTGGACAGGGGTCCCCCTACGAGCAGTACTTC.

The V gene is TRBV3-1 (or the pseudogene TRBV3-2), the J gene TRBJ1-2; TRBD1 is a possible D gene (5 bases). CDR1 and CDR2 (germline): LGHDT, YNNKEL (reference sequence). The CDR3 runs to 14 residues. V shed 0 bases and J shed 5 bases, with 10 bases lying between them. CDR3 DNA sequence: TGTGCCAGCAGCCAAGAGGGGGGAAGGTATGGCTACACCTTC. It encodes CASSQEGGRYGYTF.